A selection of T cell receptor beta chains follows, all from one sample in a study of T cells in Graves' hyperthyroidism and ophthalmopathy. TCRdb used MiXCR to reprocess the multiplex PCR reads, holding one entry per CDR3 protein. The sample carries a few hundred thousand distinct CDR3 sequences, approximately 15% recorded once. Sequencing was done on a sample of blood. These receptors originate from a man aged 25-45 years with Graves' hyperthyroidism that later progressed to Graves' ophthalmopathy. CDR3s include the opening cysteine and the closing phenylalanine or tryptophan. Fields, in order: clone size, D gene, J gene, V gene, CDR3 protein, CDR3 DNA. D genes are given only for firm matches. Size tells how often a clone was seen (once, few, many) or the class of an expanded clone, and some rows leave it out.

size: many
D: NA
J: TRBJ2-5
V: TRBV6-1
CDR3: CASSVARVPQETQYF
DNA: TGTGCCAGCAGTGTGGCCAGGGTTCCACAAGAGACCCAGTACTTC

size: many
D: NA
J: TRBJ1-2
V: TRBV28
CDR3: CASSLRGLNGYTF
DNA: TGTGCCAGCAGTTTGAGGGGATTAAATGGCTACACCTTC

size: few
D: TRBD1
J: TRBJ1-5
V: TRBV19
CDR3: CASTRQGAALQPQHF
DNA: TGTGCCAGTACCCGACAGGGGGCGGCTCTCCAGCCCCAGCATTTT

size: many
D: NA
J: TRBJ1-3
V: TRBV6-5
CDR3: CASSYSIPGTISGNTIYF
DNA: TGTGCCAGCAGTTACTCGATCCCGGGAACAATCTCTGGAAACACCATATATTTT

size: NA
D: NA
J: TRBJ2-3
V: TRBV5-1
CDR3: CASSLRSRGGSDTQYF
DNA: TGCGCCAGCAGCTTGAGGAGCCGCGGGGGCTCAGATACGCAGTATTTT

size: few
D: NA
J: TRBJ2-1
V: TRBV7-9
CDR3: CASTSSATGRYEQFF
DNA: TGTGCCAGCACCTCCTCGGCGACAGGGAGGTATGAGCAGTTCTTC

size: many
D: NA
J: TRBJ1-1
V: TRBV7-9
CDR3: CASSLEAGLNTEAFF
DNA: TGTGCCAGCAGCTTAGAGGCAGGACTGAACACTGAAGCTTTCTTT

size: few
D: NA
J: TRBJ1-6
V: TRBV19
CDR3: CASTITSAATAYNSPLHF
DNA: TGTGCCAGTACAATCACCAGCGCCGCGACGGCCTATAATTCACCCCTCCACTTT

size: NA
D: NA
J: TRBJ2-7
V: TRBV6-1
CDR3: CASNQLRGRANEQYF
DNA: TGTGCCAGCAACCAACTCCGAGGGAGAGCGAACGAGCAGTACTTC

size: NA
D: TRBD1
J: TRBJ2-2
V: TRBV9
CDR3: CASSGGTAHSNTGELFF
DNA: TGTGCCAGCAGCGGAGGGACAGCCCATAGTAACACCGGGGAGCTGTTTTTT

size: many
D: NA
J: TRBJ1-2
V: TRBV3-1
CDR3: CASSQDTQGYGYTF
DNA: TGTGCCAGCAGCCAAGATACCCAGGGGTATGGCTACACCTTC

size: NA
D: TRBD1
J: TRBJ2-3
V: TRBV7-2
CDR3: CASSLDGRGSTDTQYF
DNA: TGTGCCAGCAGCTTAGATGGCAGGGGGAGCACAGATACGCAGTATTTT

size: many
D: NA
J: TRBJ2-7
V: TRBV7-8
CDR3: CASSLEGTSIEQYF
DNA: TGTGCCAGCAGCTTAGAAGGGACGTCCATCGAGCAGTACTTC

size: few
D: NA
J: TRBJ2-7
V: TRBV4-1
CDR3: CASSQVRSVSTDEQYF
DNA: TGCGCCAGCAGCCAAGTCAGGTCGGTAAGCACCGACGAGCAGTACTTC

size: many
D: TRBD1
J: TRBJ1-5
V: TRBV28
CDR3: CASSLFSDRAPLGNQPQHF
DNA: TGTGCCAGCAGTTTATTCTCCGACAGGGCCCCTTTGGGCAATCAGCCCCAGCATTTT

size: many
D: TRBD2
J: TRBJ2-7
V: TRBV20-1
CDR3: CSASRSGGAYEQYF
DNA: TGCAGTGCTTCCCGTAGCGGGGGGGCCTACGAGCAGTACTTC

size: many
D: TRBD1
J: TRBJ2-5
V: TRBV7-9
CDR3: CASRPRTGDGTQYF
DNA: TGTGCCAGCAGGCCACGCACAGGGGACGGGACCCAGTACTTC

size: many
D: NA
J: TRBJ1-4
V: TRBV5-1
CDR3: CASSPDTRPGKLFF
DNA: TGCGCCAGCAGCCCCGACACCCGGCCGGGGAAACTGTTTTTT

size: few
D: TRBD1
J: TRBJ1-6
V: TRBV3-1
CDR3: CASSSGGTALGFSYNSPLHF
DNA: TGTGCCAGCAGCTCAGGAGGGACAGCCCTTGGATTCTCCTATAATTCACCCCTCCACTTT

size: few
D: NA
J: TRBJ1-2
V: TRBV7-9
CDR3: CASSAGQPVGLYTF
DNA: TGTGCCAGCAGCGCCGGACAGCCTGTAGGGTTGTACACCTTC

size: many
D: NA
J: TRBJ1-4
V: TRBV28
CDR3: CASSGTANEKLFF
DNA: TGTGCCAGCTCCGGGACGGCTAATGAAAAACTGTTTTTT

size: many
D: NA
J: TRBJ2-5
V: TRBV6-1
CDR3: CASSEGAAYQETQYF
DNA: TGTGCCAGCAGTGAAGGGGCGGCCTACCAAGAGACCCAGTACTTC

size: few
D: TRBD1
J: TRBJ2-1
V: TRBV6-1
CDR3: CASSQTGGSYNEQFF
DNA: TGTGCCAGCTCTCAGACAGGGGGCTCCTACAATGAGCAGTTCTTC

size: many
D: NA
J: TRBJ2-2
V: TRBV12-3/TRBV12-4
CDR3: CASSLQGWTGELFF
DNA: TGTGCCAGCAGCCTACAGGGCTGGACCGGGGAGCTGTTTTTT

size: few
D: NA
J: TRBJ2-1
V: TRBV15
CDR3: CATSRDLDWDNEQFF
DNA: TGTGCCACCAGCAGAGATTTGGACTGGGACAATGAGCAGTTCTTC

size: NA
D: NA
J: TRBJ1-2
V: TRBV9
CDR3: CASSVGQGFYGYTF
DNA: TGTGCCAGCAGCGTAGGTCAGGGATTCTATGGCTACACCTTC

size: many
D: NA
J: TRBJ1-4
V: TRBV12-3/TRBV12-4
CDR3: CASASRGGEEKLFF
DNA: TGTGCCAGCGCTTCCCGAGGGGGGGAGGAAAAACTGTTTTTT

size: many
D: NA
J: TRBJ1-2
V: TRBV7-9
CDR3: CASSGGKYLFYGYTF
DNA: TGTGCCAGCAGCGGTGGGAAATACCTCTTCTATGGCTACACCTTC

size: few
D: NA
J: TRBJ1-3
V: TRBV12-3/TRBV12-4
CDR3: CASSSRVSPGNTIYF
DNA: TGTGCCAGCAGTTCCAGGGTTTCCCCTGGAAACACCATATATTTT

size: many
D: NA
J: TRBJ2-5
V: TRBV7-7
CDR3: CASSLGPSREQETQYF
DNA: TGTGCCAGCAGCTTAGGCCCCTCTAGGGAACAAGAGACCCAGTACTTC

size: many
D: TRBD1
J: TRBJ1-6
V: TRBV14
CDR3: CASSPQGGGNSPLHF
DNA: TGTGCCAGCAGCCCACAGGGGGGGGGCAATTCACCCCTCCACTTT

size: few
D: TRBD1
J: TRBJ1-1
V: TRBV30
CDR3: CAWRGQGRRNTKAFF
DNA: TGTGCCTGGAGAGGACAGGGTAGGCGAAACACTAAAGCTTTCTTT

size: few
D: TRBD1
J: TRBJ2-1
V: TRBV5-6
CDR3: CAAKKGGSANYNEQFF
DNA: TGTGCCGCTAAAAAAGGGGGCAGCGCTAACTACAATGAGCAGTTCTTC

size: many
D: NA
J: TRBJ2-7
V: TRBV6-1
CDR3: CASWVGPYEQYF
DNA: TGTGCCAGCTGGGTGGGACCCTACGAGCAGTACTTC

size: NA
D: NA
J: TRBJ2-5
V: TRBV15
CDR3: CATSSGGTTREGETQYF
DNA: TGTGCCACCAGCAGTGGTGGGACGACCAGGGAAGGAGAGACCCAGTACTTC

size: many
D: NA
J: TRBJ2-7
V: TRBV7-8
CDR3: CAIEKESSYEQYF
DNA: TGTGCCATTGAAAAGGAGAGCTCCTACGAGCAGTACTTC

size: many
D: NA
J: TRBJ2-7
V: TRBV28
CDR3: CASRWGRSSYEQYF
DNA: TGTGCCAGCAGGTGGGGGAGGAGCTCCTACGAGCAGTACTTC